The rows below give T cell receptor beta chains drawn from one sample of a study of blood T cell repertoires in COVID-19. Measured with immunoSEQ multiplex PCR; TCRdb has only the in-frame clones, and not every one. The repertoire holds 120,000 to 150,000 clones, with approximately 86% as singletons. The sequenced sample was peripheral blood. The receptors originated from a woman in her thirties or forties with active or convalescent COVID-19. Both conserved end residues are part of each CDR3. Each record gives: CDR3 length, V gene, J gene, clone size, D gene, CDR3 DNA, CDR3 protein. A D gene is named only where the DNA matches it firmly. Clone size is shown for a subset of rows, as once, few, many or a class of expanded clone.

length: 13; V: TRBV28; J: TRBJ2-1; size: .; D: .; DNA: TGTGCCACCACGACCGGGGGTCACAATGAGCAGTTCTTC; CDR3: CATTTGGHNEQFF
length: 14; V: TRBV11-3; J: TRBJ2-3; size: few; D: .; DNA: TGTGCCAGCAGCCCTTATACTAGCACAGATACGCAGTATTTT; CDR3: CASSPYTSTDTQYF
length: 15; V: TRBV28; J: TRBJ1-3; size: few; D: .; DNA: TGTGCCAGCAGTCGACGGGGTTCCTCTGGAAACACCATATATTTT; CDR3: CASSRRGSSGNTIYF
length: 13; V: TRBV6-5; J: TRBJ1-1; size: few; D: .; DNA: TGTGCCAGCAGTTTCCAGGGCAGGACTGAAGCTTTCTTT; CDR3: CASSFQGRTEAFF
length: 16; V: TRBV2; J: TRBJ2-5; size: .; D: TRBD2; DNA: TGTGCCAGCAGATGGCCAGCGGGGCTCTTCCAAGAGACCCAGTACTTC; CDR3: CASRWPAGLFQETQYF
length: 12; V: TRBV6-2/TRBV6-3; J: TRBJ2-5; size: .; D: .; DNA: TGTGCCAGCAGTTACTTAGAAGAGACCCAGTACTTC; CDR3: CASSYLEETQYF
length: 15; V: TRBV5-1; J: TRBJ2-7; size: .; D: .; DNA: TGCGCCAGCAGCTTGGTCGGACAGAAGTCCTACGAGCAGTACTTC; CDR3: CASSLVGQKSYEQYF
length: 16; V: TRBV7-9; J: TRBJ1-2; size: .; D: .; DNA: TGTGCCAGCAGCTTAGAACCGGGACAACAAAACTATGGCTACACCTTC; CDR3: CASSLEPGQQNYGYTF
length: 13; V: TRBV2; J: TRBJ1-1; size: .; D: TRBD1; DNA: TGTGCCAGCAAAAGAGACAGGGCCCCTGAAGCTTTCTTT; CDR3: CASKRDRAPEAFF
length: 15; V: TRBV15; J: TRBJ2-1; size: .; D: .; DNA: TGTGCCACCAGCAGAGATGGGGGGGGGCCCCATGAGCAGTTCTTC; CDR3: CATSRDGGGPHEQFF
length: 14; V: TRBV10-3; J: TRBJ1-5; size: .; D: .; DNA: TGTGCCATCAGTGGCTACAGGGGCAATCAGCCCCAGCATTTT; CDR3: CAISGYRGNQPQHF
length: 16; V: TRBV2; J: TRBJ1-2; size: .; D: .; DNA: TGTGCCAGCAGTGAAGCGGTCAGGGCGGCTAACTATGGCTACACCTTC; CDR3: CASSEAVRAANYGYTF
length: 17; V: TRBV25-1; J: TRBJ2-2; size: .; D: TRBD2; DNA: TGTGCCAGCAGTGAATATCGACTAGCGGGGAACACCGGGGAGCTGTTTTTT; CDR3: CASSEYRLAGNTGELFF
length: 16; V: TRBV5-6; J: TRBJ1-2; size: few; D: .; DNA: TGTGCCAGCAGCCTGGGGCTAGGGACATTTAACTATGGCTACACCTTC; CDR3: CASSLGLGTFNYGYTF
length: 15; V: TRBV28; J: TRBJ2-7; size: .; D: TRBD2; DNA: TGTGCCAGCGGTTGGCTCCTAGCGGGCTCCTACGAGCAGTACTTC; CDR3: CASGWLLAGSYEQYF
length: 15; V: TRBV11-2; J: TRBJ1-2; size: .; D: .; DNA: TGTGCCAGCAGCTTAGAAATGGGGGCTGTTGGCGGCTACACCTTC; CDR3: CASSLEMGAVGGYTF
length: 15; V: TRBV28; J: TRBJ2-3; size: .; D: .; DNA: TGTGCCAGCAGTCTCAGGGTATCTAGCACAGATACGCAGTATTTT; CDR3: CASSLRVSSTDTQYF
length: 14; V: TRBV30; J: TRBJ1-1; size: once; D: .; DNA: TGTGCCTGGAGTGTAGGAGGAGGGAGCACTGAAGCTTTCTTT; CDR3: CAWSVGGGSTEAFF
length: 15; V: TRBV5-1; J: TRBJ1-2; size: .; D: .; DNA: TGCGCCAGCAGCTTGGCGCAGGGCGGGGGCTATGGCTACACCTTC; CDR3: CASSLAQGGGYGYTF
length: 15; V: TRBV19; J: TRBJ1-1; size: .; D: .; DNA: TGTGCCAGTAGTTCCCGGGGCAGGGGTGGGCCTGAAGCTTTCTTT; CDR3: CASSSRGRGGPEAFF
length: 14; V: TRBV3-1/TRBV3-2; J: TRBJ1-1; size: .; D: .; DNA: TGTGCCAGCAGCCAAAAGGGCCGGGAGACTGAAGCTTTCTTT; CDR3: CASSQKGRETEAFF
length: 12; V: TRBV6-1; J: TRBJ2-7; size: once; D: TRBD2; DNA: TGTGCCAGCAGTGAGGGAGCGGGGGCCCAGTACTTC; CDR3: CASSEGAGAQYF
length: 14; V: TRBV7-2; J: TRBJ1-4; size: .; D: .; DNA: TGTGCCAGCAGCTTAGCAGTAGGGGTGGGAAAACTGTTTTTT; CDR3: CASSLAVGVGKLFF
length: 15; V: TRBV5-6; J: TRBJ1-2; size: once; D: .; DNA: TGTGCCAGCATCCAATTGGAGGGAAAAAACTATGGCTACACCTTC; CDR3: CASIQLEGKNYGYTF
length: 15; V: TRBV3-1/TRBV3-2; J: TRBJ1-4; size: .; D: TRBD1; DNA: TGTGCCAGCAGCCAGGGCCAGGGGGCGGATGAAAAACTGTTTTTT; CDR3: CASSQGQGADEKLFF
length: 14; V: TRBV6-5; J: TRBJ1-1; size: .; D: .; DNA: TGTGCCAGCCCGCCCCCGAGGAGCGGCACTGAAGCTTTCTTT; CDR3: CASPPPRSGTEAFF
length: 14; V: TRBV6-1; J: TRBJ1-5; size: .; D: .; DNA: TGTGCCAGCAGTGAACGGGTTTTAGCTCAGCCCCAGCATTTT; CDR3: CASSERVLAQPQHF
length: 16; V: TRBV27; J: TRBJ1-2; size: .; D: TRBD1; DNA: TGTGCCAGCAGCGTTAAGGGGACAGGGGGCGGCTATGGCTACACCTTC; CDR3: CASSVKGTGGGYGYTF
length: 15; V: TRBV19; J: TRBJ1-5; size: .; D: .; DNA: TGTGCCAGTATGGGCCTTTCCGGTGGCAATCAGCCCCAGCATTTT; CDR3: CASMGLSGGNQPQHF
length: 15; V: TRBV28; J: TRBJ1-5; size: .; D: .; DNA: TGTGCCAGCATCCGAGCGGGGGGCGGCGGTCAGCCCCAGCATTTT; CDR3: CASIRAGGGGQPQHF
length: 14; V: TRBV6-5; J: TRBJ2-1; size: .; D: TRBD1; DNA: TGTGCCAGCGCCCGGCAGGGGGCCTACAATGAGCAGTTCTTC; CDR3: CASARQGAYNEQFF
length: 15; V: TRBV6-5; J: TRBJ1-1; size: .; D: TRBD1; DNA: TGTGCCAGCAGGAAGGACAGGACAATGAACACTGAAGCTTTCTTT; CDR3: CASRKDRTMNTEAFF
length: 13; V: TRBV27; J: TRBJ1-2; size: .; D: .; DNA: TGTGCCAGCAGTTTGTCGGGGTCCTATGGCTACACCTTC; CDR3: CASSLSGSYGYTF
length: 14; V: TRBV6-5; J: TRBJ1-1; size: .; D: TRBD1; DNA: TGTGCCAGCGCGACCGGGACAGGGTTCCCTCAAGCTTTCTTT; CDR3: CASATGTGFPQAFF
length: 14; V: TRBV18; J: TRBJ2-7; size: .; D: TRBD2; DNA: TGTGCCAGCTCACCGGGGGGGAGTTTCTACGAGCAGTACTTC; CDR3: CASSPGGSFYEQYF
length: 13; V: TRBV30; J: TRBJ1-5; size: .; D: .; DNA: TGTGCCTGGAGTTTGGGGCAGAATCAGCCCCAGCATTTT; CDR3: CAWSLGQNQPQHF
length: 12; V: TRBV5-1; J: TRBJ1-2; size: few; D: TRBD1; DNA: TGCGCCAGCAGCAGGGACAGGGAAGGCTACACCTTC; CDR3: CASSRDREGYTF
length: 15; V: TRBV29-1; J: TRBJ2-3; size: .; D: .; DNA: TGCAGCGTTCAACTAGGGGGGGTCTACACAGATACGCAGTATTTT; CDR3: CSVQLGGVYTDTQYF
length: 14; V: TRBV18; J: TRBJ1-1; size: .; D: .; DNA: TGTGCCAGCTCACCGGGGGGGATGAACACTGAAGCTTTCTTT; CDR3: CASSPGGMNTEAFF
length: 16; V: TRBV5-1; J: TRBJ2-5; size: .; D: TRBD2; DNA: TGCGCCAGCAGCTTGGAGACTAGCGGGAGAGGAGAGACCCAGTACTTC; CDR3: CASSLETSGRGETQYF
length: 14; V: TRBV7-9; J: TRBJ1-2; size: .; D: .; DNA: TGTGCCAGCAGCGTGACCGCGGGAGGGGGAGGCTACACCTTC; CDR3: CASSVTAGGGGYTF
length: 16; V: TRBV5-1; J: TRBJ2-7; size: .; D: TRBD1; DNA: TGCGCCAGCAGCTTACAGCCGGGACAGGGCAACGGCGAGCAGTACTTC; CDR3: CASSLQPGQGNGEQYF
length: 16; V: TRBV4-1; J: TRBJ2-2; size: .; D: .; DNA: TGCGCCAGCAGCCCTGCCCCGGGACAAAACACCGGGGAGCTGTTTTTT; CDR3: CASSPAPGQNTGELFF